Listed here are 23 T cell receptor beta chains from one sample, sequenced in a study of radiotherapy plus CTLA-4 blockade in lung cancer listed by TCRdb under 2018. The library was made by the immunoSEQ multiplex PCR assay. Entries here come from immuneACCESS through TCRdb and include only in-frame sequences with V and J called. Some clones fail to appear in such tables; in the studies checked, an unresolved V gene covers under half of the shortfall, and the cause of the remainder is unknown. The sample yields some 35,000 clones; 85% were counted once. The ten largest clones add up to about 5.8% of the sample. The specimen comprised peripheral blood, sampled from a patient treated with radiotherapy plus ipilimumab. The receptors here all came from a human donor with non-small cell lung cancer who had stable disease on radiotherapy plus ipilimumab.

The chain joins TRBV7-2 to TRBJ2-5; 10 bases agree with TRBD2. V lost 3 bases, J lost 9 bases, and 16 bases stayed unmatched. The CDR3 has 17 residues. Germline lookup yields CDR1 SGHTA and CDR2 FQGNSA. The CDR3 loop reads CASSFQAGGFSQGAQYF. The CDR3 coding sequence is TGTGCCAGCAGCTTTCAAGCGGGAGGGTTTTCACAAGGGGCCCAGTACTTC.

This clone was detected a few times. V is TRBV10-3 and J is TRBJ2-1; D not certain. The CDR3 consists of 15 residues. Per germline, CDR1 ENHRY and CDR2 SYGVKD. V lost 0 bases and J lost 2, with 8 bases in between. CDR3 in DNA: TGTGCCATCAGTGAGTCAACTCCGCCCTACAATGAGCAGTTCTTC. Its protein is CAISESTPPYNEQFF.

The genes are TRBV7-9 and TRBJ2-6, with D tentatively TRBD2 (5 bases). Germline assignment: CDR1 SEHNR and CDR2 FQNEAQ (reference sequence). This CDR3 comprises 15 residues. V was clipped by 3 bases and J by 2 bases, with 8 bases between them. Written as DNA, the CDR3 is TGTGCCAGCAGCTTTCCGCGGGCTGGGGCCAACGTCCTGACTTTC. Its protein is CASSFPRAGANVLTF.

The rearrangement uses TRBV25-1 and TRBJ1-1; D is uncertain. The V gene's germline CDR1 is MGHDK and CDR2 SYGVNS. Between the trimmed V and J ends, which lost 7 bases and 1 base, there was a span of 7 bases. CDR3 length equals 12 residues. The CDR3 nucleotides read TGTGCCAGCATTAGTTGGAACACTGAAGCTTTCTTT. It specifies CASISWNTEAFF.

This sequence joins TRBV6-4 and TRBJ2-2; 8 positions match TRBD2. The V and J ends lost 2 bases and 4 bases, in that order; junction bases with no gene match: 0. In germline, CDR1 is MRHNA, CDR2 SNTAGT. This CDR3 contains 14 residues. The CDR3 here is CASSDGTSTGELFF. In DNA form, the CDR3 reads TGTGCCAGCAGTGACGGGACTAGCACCGGGGAGCTGTTTTTT.

The rearrangement joins TRBV15 to TRBJ2-7; 8 bases agree with TRBD2. The CDR3 spans 15 residues. The germline V gene has CDR1 LNHNV and CDR2 YYDKDF (reference sequence). The ends lost 5 bases at V and 6 bases at J; junction bases unmatched: 12. CDR3 DNA sequence: TGTGCCACCAGCCCGCGACAGACTAGCGCAAGCGAGCAGTACTTC. Translated: CATSPRQTSASEQYF.

This chain uses TRBV28 with TRBJ1-4; 8 bases map to TRBD1. There are 18 residues in the CDR3. Germline loops: CDR1 MDHEN, CDR2 SYDVKM. V lost 10 bases, J lost 2 bases, and 18 bases stayed unmatched. The CDR3 nucleotides read TGTGCCACCCATTGGGACAGGCCTAAGGTGGGGACTAATGAAAAACTGTTTTTT. Amino acid sequence: CATHWDRPKVGTNEKLFF.

The chain carries TRBV30 and TRBJ2-4; TRBD1 agrees at 8 bases. Losses at the gene ends were 2 bases for V and 8 bases for J; bases not matched to a gene: 2. The CDR3 runs to 12 residues. Germline V CDR1 and CDR2: GTSNPN, SVGIG (reference sequence). DNA for the CDR3: TGTGCCTGGAGTTCACAGGGGGACATTCAGTACTTC. It codes for CAWSSQGDIQYF.

The V and J genes are TRBV2 and TRBJ2-1; D possibly corresponds to TRBD2 (6 bases). The V end lost 4 bases, the J end lost 2 bases, and 12 bases lay between the germline ends. Germline V CDR1 and CDR2: SNHLY, FYNNEI. The CDR3 contains 15 residues. DNA of the CDR3: TGTGCCAGCAGTGCGGAGGGACTTACCTACAATGAGCAGTTCTTC. It is translated as CASSAEGLTYNEQFF.

This chain connects TRBV29-1 to TRBJ2-7, with a weak D call TRBD2 (6 bases). Germline CDR1 reads SQVTM; CDR2 reads ANQGSEA. Trimming left V 0 bases short and J 4 bases short, with 10 bases between. The CDR3 consists of 13 residues. As DNA, the CDR3 is TGCAGCGTTGAAGATTTGGGGGGATACGAGCAGTACTTC. It codes for CSVEDLGGYEQYF.

J is TRBJ2-7 and V is TRBV27; maybe TRBD2 (7 bases). This CDR3 has 15 amino acids. Germline V CDR1 and CDR2: MNHEY, SMNVEV (reference sequence). Trimming removed 3 bases from V and 6 bases from J, with 18 bases in between. The DNA for the CDR3 is TGTGCCAGCAGTTTGGGGGGAGAGGGGGGGGGCGAGCAGTACTTC. Protein: CASSLGGEGGGEQYF.

This rearrangement joins TRBV19 to TRBJ2-7, with D possibly TRBD2 on 7 matching bases. The length of the CDR3 is 14 residues. The V and J ends lost 6 bases and 6 bases respectively, with 18 bases between them. Looked up from germline, CDR1 is LNHDA and CDR2 is SQIVND (reference sequence). The CDR3 here is CASRKSGTTTEQYF. DNA for the CDR3: TGTGCCAGTAGGAAGAGCGGGACAACTACCGAGCAGTACTTC.

This chain links TRBV4-3 with TRBJ2-3; 10 nucleotides align to TRBD2. Per germline, CDR1 LGHNA and CDR2 YSLEER. Losses at the gene ends were 2 bases for V and 3 bases for J; bases not matched to a gene: 2. The CDR3 sequence is 15 residues long. The CDR3 nucleotides read TGCGCCAGCAGCCAACTAGCGGGAGAAACAGATACGCAGTATTTT. Translation gives CASSQLAGETDTQYF.

The rearrangement links TRBV7-9 to TRBJ2-3; possible D gene TRBD2, 6 bases. Trimming took off 1 base at V and 2 bases at J, with 16 bases between the two ends. Germline assignment: CDR1 SEHNR and CDR2 FQNEAQ (reference sequence). There are 17 residues in the CDR3. The CDR3 DNA is TGTGCCAGCAGCTTAGGAGGCCGGCGGGGCAACACAGATACGCAGTATTTT. Its translation is CASSLGGRRGNTDTQYF.

This sequence joins TRBV18 and TRBJ1-1; the D gene is possibly TRBD1 (5 bases). From germline, CDR1 is KGHSH and CDR2 LQKENI. This CDR3 region has 14 residues. V was pared by 2 bases and J by 3 bases, with 10 bases between. CDR3: CASSPGGVDTEAFF. The CDR3 region has the DNA TGTGCCAGCTCACCAGGGGGGGTTGACACTGAAGCTTTCTTT.

J is TRBJ2-3 and V is TRBV6-6, with D tentatively TRBD1 (8 bases). The CDR3 is 15 residues long. V lost 6 bases to trimming and J lost 6 bases, with 19 bases between them. Germline CDR1 reads MNHNY; CDR2 reads SVGAGI (reference sequence). The CDR3 DNA follows: TGTGCCAGCAGGTGGACAGGGAGGGGTCGGGATACGCAGTATTTT. It specifies CASRWTGRGRDTQYF.

This chain joins TRBV9 and TRBJ2-2, with D possibly being TRBD2 (5 bases). The germline V gene encodes CDR1 SGDLS and CDR2 YYNGEE. This CDR3 is 15 amino acids long. With 0 bases removed from V and 7 bases from J, the gap between germline ends came to 13 bases. This CDR3 reads CASSVEEGRGGELFF. For the CDR3, the DNA is TGTGCCAGCAGCGTAGAAGAGGGCCGCGGCGGGGAGCTGTTTTTT.

This sequence joins TRBV27 and TRBJ1-1, with a tentative D call TRBD1 (6 bases). This CDR3 contains 16 residues. Per the germline V gene, CDR1 is MNHEY and CDR2 is SMNVEV (reference sequence). Trimming removed 3 bases at V and 5 bases at J, with 19 bases between. CDR3 coding DNA: TGTGCCAGCAGTTTGGCCCCGGGGGCGGGGGGGACTGAAGCTTTCTTT. Its protein is CASSLAPGAGGTEAFF.

V and J are TRBV9 and TRBJ1-1; D gene ambiguous. V was shortened by 0 bases and J by 0 bases, with 6 bases between the two germline ends. The germline V gene has CDR1 SGDLS and CDR2 YYNGEE. This CDR3 region has 14 residues. The CDR3 spells CASSVAIMNTEAFF. CDR3 bases: TGTGCCAGCAGCGTAGCTATCATGAACACTGAAGCTTTCTTT.

This clone was seen only a few times. The J gene is TRBJ2-5, the V gene TRBV28; 12 bases are a match to TRBD2. Trimming cost V 6 bases and J 5 bases; bases outside gene matches: 10. Germline CDR1 is MDHEN and CDR2 is SYDVKM. CDR3 length: 16 residues. The CDR3 reads CASSPTTSGSTETQYF. In DNA form, the CDR3 reads TGTGCCAGCAGCCCTACGACTAGCGGGAGTACGGAGACCCAGTACTTC.

The CDR3 bases are TGTGCCAGCAGCTTTGTACAGGGGACACACGAGCAGTACTTC. It encodes CASSFVQGTHEQYF. The gene calls are TRBV7-2 and TRBJ2-5; 7 bases match TRBD1. The end of the DNA aligns better with TRBJ2-7, so the J call may be wrong. The CDR3 runs 14 residues. Per the germline V gene, CDR1 is SGHTA and CDR2 is FQGNSA.

The rearrangement uses TRBV7-2 and TRBJ2-5; 12 bases line up with TRBD2. The CDR3 is 15 amino acids. V gave up 2 bases and J gave up 5 bases; unmatched junction bases: 3. The V gene's germline CDR1 is SGHTA and CDR2 FQGNSA. The CDR3 sequence is CASSLRLAGVETQYF. Written as DNA, the CDR3 is TGTGCCAGCAGCTTACGACTAGCGGGAGTGGAGACCCAGTACTTC.

This sequence joins TRBV27 and TRBJ2-7, with 12 bases fitting TRBD1. The V and J ends lost 2 bases and 5 bases, in that order; junction bases with no gene match: 1. The CDR3 runs to 14 residues. Germline CDR1 MNHEY, CDR2 SMNVEV (reference sequence). DNA for the CDR3: TGTGCCAGCAGTTTAGGGACAGGGGGCGACGAGCAGTACTTC. Amino acids: CASSLGTGGDEQYF.